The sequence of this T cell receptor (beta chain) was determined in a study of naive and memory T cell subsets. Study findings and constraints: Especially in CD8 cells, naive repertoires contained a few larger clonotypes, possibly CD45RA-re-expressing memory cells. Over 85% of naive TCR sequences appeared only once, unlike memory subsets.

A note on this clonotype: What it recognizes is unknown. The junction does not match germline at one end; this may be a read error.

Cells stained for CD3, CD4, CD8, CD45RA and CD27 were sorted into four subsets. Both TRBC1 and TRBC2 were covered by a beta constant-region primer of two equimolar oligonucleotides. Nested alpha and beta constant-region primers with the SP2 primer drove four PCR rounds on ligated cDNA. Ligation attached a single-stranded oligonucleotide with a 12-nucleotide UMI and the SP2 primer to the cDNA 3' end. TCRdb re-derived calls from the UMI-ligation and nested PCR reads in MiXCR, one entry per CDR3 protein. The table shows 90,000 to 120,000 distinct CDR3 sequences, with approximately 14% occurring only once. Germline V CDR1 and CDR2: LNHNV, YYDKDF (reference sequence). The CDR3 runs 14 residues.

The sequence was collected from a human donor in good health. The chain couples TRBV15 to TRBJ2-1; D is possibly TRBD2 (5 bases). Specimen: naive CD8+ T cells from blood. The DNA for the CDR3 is TGTGCCACCAGCGGAGACTACTCCTACAATGAGCAGTTCTTC. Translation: CATSGDYSYNEQFF.